This TCR beta chain was identified in a study of blood T cell repertoires in COVID-19. As for the study in general: Spain, Italy and the United States supplied samples that represented acute and convalescent COVID-19. Sources were T cells, B-cell-depleted T cells, or PBMCs; the material itself was cDNA or gDNA.

The CDR3 length is 17 residues. With 3 bases clipped from V and 1 base from J, the junction kept 10 bases outside the gene matches. Germline V gene lookup returns CDR1 LGHNA and CDR2 YNFKEQ. How the authors handled the data: By means of reference gene primer amplification, nucleated cell counts were estimated. The table came from immunoSEQ multiplex PCR; TCRdb's copy has only in-frame clones and leaves some out. The DNA gave D and trimming, while V, J and clone size come from that table. The repertoire holds about 250,000 clones, with roughly 80% as singletons. The rearrangement links TRBV4-2 to TRBJ2-7, with 9 bases fitting TRBD1. The receptor was derived from an elderly man with acute or convalescent COVID-19. The sequenced sample consisted of peripheral blood. CDR3 loop: CASSHSGQGVRSYEQYF. CDR3 DNA sequence: TGTGCCAGCAGCCATTCGGGACAGGGAGTAAGGTCCTACGAGCAGTACTTC.